The present T cell receptor beta chain was sequenced within a study of CD8 T cells in Susac syndrome. Negative isolation was used for CD8+ and CD4+ T cells and FACS enrichment for TEMRA cells. Random hexamers were used to reverse transcribe roughly 0.45 to 1 ug of RNA. TCRdb processed the immunoSEQ multiplex PCR reads anew with MiXCR; each CDR3 protein has one entry. Of approximately 160,000 distinct CDR3 sequences in the sample, approximately 95% are singletons; the top ten hold roughly 0.1%. The specimen was CD4+ T cells from PBMCs. The sequence was collected from a human donor with multiple sclerosis.

In DNA form, the CDR3 reads TGTGCCAGTAGTATTCTGGTCAGGGAGGGCTACGAGCAGTACTTC. Translating gives CASSILVREGYEQYF. V gene TRBV19 combines with J gene TRBJ2-7, with 7 positions matching TRBD2. The junction had 8 bases not matched to a gene; V was cut back by 3 bases and J by 3 bases. The germline gives CDR1 LNHDA, CDR2 SQIVND (reference sequence). CDR3 size: 15 residues.